The clone carrying this TCR beta chain occurred a few times. The data were taken from a study of shared clonotypes between healthy human individuals. Study context: Per donor, CD8 memory used one plate, CD8 naive used two, CD4 memory used three and CD4 naive used three.

Deep-level settings were used for running the assay. Per the study methods: ImmunoSEQ output lacked quality scores and full-length reads, limiting matched filtering. Assay used: immunoSEQ multiplex PCR; TCRdb lists only in-frame clones, some missing. That table furnishes V, J and clone size, whereas the DNA furnished D and trimming. The sample gives more than 1 million clones, approximately 80% of which show up once; more than 0.45% is in the top ten. The germline V gene encodes CDR1 SGHNT and CDR2 YYREEE (reference sequence). This CDR3 is 15 amino acids long. V was shortened by 4 bases and J by 8 bases, with 19 bases between the two germline ends. It was into CD45RA+ naive and CD45RA-negative memory subsets that the CD4+ cells were split.

Sequencing was carried out using memory CD4+ T cells from PBMCs. Subset in this sample: CD45RA-negative fraction. This clonotype originated in a man between 18 and 35 years old in good health. Some clones in this sample may be carry-over from other donors' samples. The V call is TRBV5-4, the J call TRBJ2-1; D might be TRBD1 (6 bases). As DNA, the CDR3 is TGTGCCAGCAGCCCCCAGGGACACCTCGGCCATGAGCAGTTCTTC. Translated, it gives CASSPQGHLGHEQFF.